This TCR beta chain emerged from a study of blood T cell repertoires in COVID-19. Overall study context: COVID-19 samples from acute and convalescent phases originated in the United States, Italy and Spain.

The CDR3 is 14 amino acids. Germline V gene data show CDR1 as MDHEN and CDR2 as SYDVKM. Trimming shortened V by 2 bases and J by 4 bases, and 9 bases separated the two germline ends. In Seattle, patients joined the study during active infection and were tracked longitudinally. Authors' processing steps: By means of reference gene primer amplification, nucleated cell counts were estimated. Sequencing used immunoSEQ multiplex PCR; TCRdb keeps in-frame clones, though not all of them. V and J calls and clone size are as listed in that table; D and trimming were resolved from the DNA. The data hold about 250,000 clones, with about nine tenths observed a single time.

Sequenced: peripheral blood. The J gene is TRBJ1-3, the V gene TRBV28; D is uncertain. This receptor was identified in a man aged 25 to 40 with COVID-19, enrolled during active disease. CDR3 in DNA: TGTGCCAGCAGTTTAGCAGGATCAGGAAACACCATATATTTT. Its protein product is CASSLAGSGNTIYF.